The clone carrying this T cell receptor (beta chain) is medium-sized (0.01 to 0.1%) by share. Its antigen is undetermined. The repertoire was sequenced with immunoSEQ multiplex PCR; TCRdb's copy has only in-frame clones and lacks some. The data show about 71,000 clones, 70% to 90% seen once. The data belong to a study of OX40 agonist ivuxolimab in advanced cancers. For the study at large: Given to patients was ivuxolimab, an agonistic anti-OX40 (CD134) antibody. At about 82% male, the cohort had a mean age of about 60 years, ranging from roughly 20 to 90. The study reported partial responses in three patients: one hepatocellular carcinoma, two cutaneous melanoma. Whole-study findings and limits: Nonresponders included some who also had low normalized T-cell clonal expansion.

Germline V gene sequence: CDR1 GTSNPN, CDR2 SVGIG (reference sequence). Deletions cut 0 bases from V and 7 bases from J, with 9 bases between. This CDR3 is built from 13 residues. This TCR was sampled from an adult with an advanced solid tumor such as melanoma, head and neck, liver or kidney cancer. This chain joins TRBV30 and TRBJ1-4; D gene uncertain. The starting material was CD4+ or CD8+ T cells sorted from blood, obtained in a trial of the OX40 agonist ivuxolimab. DNA for the CDR3: TGTGCCTGGAGTGTACCCGCTATTGAAAAACTGTTTTTT. Its protein is CAWSVPAIEKLFF.